Below are 4 T cell receptor beta chains sequenced from a single sample in a study of beta chain features in type 1 diabetes (dated 2018 in TCRdb). Libraries were built with the immunoSEQ multiplex PCR assay. The entire amount of isolated RNA was reverse transcribed using the High Capacity cDNA Reverse Transcription Kit, so the sequenced TCRB transcripts were expressed ones. In TCRdb, the immuneACCESS table is reduced to in-frame sequences with V and J assigned. These tables do not hold every clone; where another copy was compared, an unresolved V gene accounts for under half, and the others remain unexplained. The sample includes some 240,000 clones, with 9.5% to 13% observed a single time. The ten largest clonotypes hold 1% to 1.5% of the sample. Sequenced sample: central memory CD4+ T cells from blood. These receptors were obtained from a man aged 18-30 years in good health.

Comment on this clone: Other DNA sequences in this specimen translate into the identical CDR3. The chain carries TRBV6-6 and TRBJ1-5; no clear D. The V and J ends lost 6 bases and 0 bases respectively, with 12 bases between them. The CDR3 spans 15 residues. CDR1 is MNHNY and CDR2 is SVGAGI in the germline V gene (reference sequence). The CDR3 coding sequence is TGTGCCAGCAGCCCGGGCCATTATAGCAATCAGCCCCAGCATTTT. Residues: CASSPGHYSNQPQHF.

This clone has a handful of counts. The chain recombines TRBV4-2 with TRBJ2-1; TRBD2 might be the D (5 bases). V dropped 0 bases and J dropped 15 bases, with 21 bases sitting between them. CDR1 is LGHNA, CDR2 YNFKEQ, per germline. The CDR3 length is 15 residues. CDR3 coding DNA: TGTGCCAGCAGCCAAGACTTTTCCGGGGATCCTCCGATGTTCTTC. Its protein is CASSQDFSGDPPMFF.

This clone has just a few counts. The CDR3 loop reads CAWSEVSGYTF. In DNA, the CDR3 is TGTGCCTGGAGTGAGGTATCTGGCTACACCTTC. The V call is TRBV30, the J call TRBJ1-2; D unclear. The CDR3 consists of 11 residues. With 1 base removed from V and 7 bases from J, the gap between germline ends came to 7 bases. Germline CDR1 is GTSNPN and CDR2 is SVGIG (reference sequence).

This clone was counted at least ten times. This sequence joins TRBV5-1 and TRBJ2-1; D unclear. CDR3 size: 14 residues. The V gene's germline CDR1 is SGHRS and CDR2 YFSETQ. V was trimmed by 4 bases and J by 0 bases, leaving 8 bases between them. CDR3 coding DNA: TGCGCCAGCAGCGACCCTAGCTCCTACAATGAGCAGTTCTTC. Translation: CASSDPSSYNEQFF.